The present entry profiles one T cell receptor (beta chain) with its context. Source study methods: Estimation of nucleated cell counts was performed using reference gene primer amplification. Sequencing used immunoSEQ multiplex PCR; TCRdb keeps in-frame clones, though not all of them. From that table come the V and J calls and clone size; the DNA was used to work out D and trimming. This sample has 110,000 or so clones, with around four fifths found just once. This record comes from a study of blood T cell repertoires in COVID-19. On the study more broadly: The study drew acute and convalescent COVID-19 samples from the United States, Italy and Spain. PBMCs, B-cell-depleted T cells, or T cells were the source of the cDNA or gDNA that made up the material.

The origin of this receptor is a woman in her 40s with acute or convalescent COVID-19. Sequenced input: peripheral blood.

In DNA form, the CDR3 reads TGTGCCACCGTCCGTAGCCTAGCGGGGGGGCAGGCAGATACGCAGTATTTT. Translation gives CATVRSLAGGQADTQYF. The V gene is TRBV7-9, the J gene TRBJ2-3; 12 nucleotides align to TRBD2. V was clipped by 10 bases and J by 4 bases; unmatched bases: 15. Germline V gene data show CDR1 as SEHNR and CDR2 as FQNEAQ (reference sequence). The CDR3 runs to 17 residues.